This TCR beta chain was recorded in a study of T cell responses to AZD1222 COVID-19 vaccine. Study-wide results and limits: Spike-specific TCR breadth and depth went up after people got two AZD1222 doses. The donors showed a predominance of white British ancestry and of females, with possible underestimation of clonal diversity. A reported finding is that nearly half of spike-specific TCRs target unmutated variant regions.

Clones were sequenced by immunoSEQ multiplex PCR, and TCRdb holds only the in-frame ones, with some missing. The repertoire includes approximately 140,000 clones, just over 90% of them detected once, and about 3% sits in the top ten. Per the germline V gene, CDR1 is LNHNV and CDR2 is YYDKDF (reference sequence). The V end lost 3 bases, the J end lost 0 bases, and 9 bases lay between the germline ends. The CDR3 consists of 15 residues. Concerning this clone: What it binds is unknown.

This TCR came from an adult in good health. The chain combines TRBV15 with TRBJ2-1; D remains unclear. This material consisted of peripheral blood, taken on day 0 of AZD1222 vaccination. CDR3 in amino acids: CATSRPPNSYNEQFF. CDR3 in DNA: TGTGCCACCAGCAGGCCGCCGAACTCCTACAATGAGCAGTTCTTC.